One T cell receptor beta chain is described in this entry. The sample belongs to a study of T-cell memory formation after mild COVID-19. TCRdb re-derived calls from the 5' RACE reads in MiXCR, one entry per CDR3 protein. The table has hundreds of thousands of distinct CDR3 sequences, roughly 18% seen once. The CDR3 is 16 amino acids. The V gene's germline CDR1 is KGHDR and CDR2 SFDVKD. Trimming shortened V by 2 bases and J by 0 bases, and 10 bases separated the two germline ends. Sequenced input: PBMCs or a T cell subset sorted from them (not recorded which). This clonotype originated in an adult woman who had mild COVID-19 (a few samples of this study predate the infection). Cell type and time point are not known. The chain links TRBV24-1 to TRBJ1-5; D is possibly TRBD1 (5 bases). This CDR3 reads CATSDSGRTSNQPQHF. For the CDR3, the DNA is TGTGCCACCAGTGATTCGGGACGGACTAGCAATCAGCCCCAGCATTTT.